One and the same sample provided the 3 T cell receptor beta chains below, sequenced in a study of blood T cell repertoires in COVID-19. Sequencing used immunoSEQ multiplex PCR; TCRdb keeps in-frame clones, though not all of them. The repertoire consists of approximately 260,000 clones, with around nine tenths occurring once and the leading ten covering 2% to 2.5%. The sequenced material came from peripheral blood. Receptors originate from a man in his fifties with acute or convalescent COVID-19.

The chain couples TRBV9 to TRBJ1-5; no firm D call. From germline, CDR1 is SGDLS and CDR2 YYNGEE. V lost 0 bases to trimming and J lost 3 bases, with 7 bases between them. The CDR3 runs 14 residues. In DNA form, the CDR3 reads TGTGCCAGCAGCGTAGGAGGTCCCAATCAGCCCCAGCATTTT. Protein: CASSVGGPNQPQHF.

Here the CDR3 reads CASSPSGNSPLHF. In DNA, the CDR3 is TGTGCCAGCAGCCCCTCGGGGAATTCACCCCTCCACTTT. The V gene is TRBV9, the J gene TRBJ1-6; unclear D gene. V was clipped by 4 bases and J by 7 bases, with 9 bases between them. The V gene's germline CDR1 is SGDLS and CDR2 YYNGEE. This CDR3 has 13 amino acids. Based on the CDR3 plus reference TRBV9 and TRBJ1-6, the full variable domain is DSGVTQTPKHLITATGQRVTLRCSPRSGDLSVYWYQQSLDQGLQFLIQYYNGEERAKGNILERFSAQQFPDLHSELNLSSLELGDSALYFCASSPSGNSPLHFGNGTRLTVT.

This chain uses TRBV5-5 with TRBJ2-7; TRBD1 matches 9 bases. CDR3 size: 15 residues. The V segment lost 1 base and the J segment 6 bases; nucleotides outside the gene matches: 8. Per germline, CDR1 SGHKS and CDR2 YYEKEE (reference sequence). Here the CDR3 DNA reads TGTGCCAGCAGCTTGTTACAGGGGGCGGTTTCCGAGCAGTACTTC. Amino acid sequence: CASSLLQGAVSEQYF.